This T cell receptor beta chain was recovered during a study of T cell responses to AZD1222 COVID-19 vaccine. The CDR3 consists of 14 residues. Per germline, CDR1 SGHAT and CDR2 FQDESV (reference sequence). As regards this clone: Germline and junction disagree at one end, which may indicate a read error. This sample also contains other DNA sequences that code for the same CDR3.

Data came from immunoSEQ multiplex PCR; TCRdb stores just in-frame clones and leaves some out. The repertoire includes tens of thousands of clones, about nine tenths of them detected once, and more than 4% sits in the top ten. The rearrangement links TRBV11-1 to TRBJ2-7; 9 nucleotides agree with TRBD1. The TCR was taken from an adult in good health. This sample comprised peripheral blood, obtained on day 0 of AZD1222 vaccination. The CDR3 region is CASSTGTGSYEQYF. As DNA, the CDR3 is TGCGCCAGCAGCACCGGGACAGGGTCCTACGAGCAGTACTTC.